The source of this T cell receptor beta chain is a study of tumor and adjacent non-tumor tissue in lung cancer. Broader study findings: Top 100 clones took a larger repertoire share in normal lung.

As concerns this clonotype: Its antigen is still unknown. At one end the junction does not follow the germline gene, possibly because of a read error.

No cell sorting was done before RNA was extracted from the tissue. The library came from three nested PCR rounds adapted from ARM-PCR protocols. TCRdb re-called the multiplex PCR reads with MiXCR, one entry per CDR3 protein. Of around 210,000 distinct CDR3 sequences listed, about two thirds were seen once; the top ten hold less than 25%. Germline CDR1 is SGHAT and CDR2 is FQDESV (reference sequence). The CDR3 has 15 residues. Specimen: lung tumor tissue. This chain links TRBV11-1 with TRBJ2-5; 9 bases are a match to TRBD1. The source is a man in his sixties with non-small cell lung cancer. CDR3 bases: TGTACCAGCAGCCCCTTCGACAGGGGGAAGGAGACCCAGTACTTC. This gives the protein CTSSPFDRGKETQYF.